Ten or more counts support the clone carrying this T cell receptor (beta chain). The record originates from a study of prognosis after radiotherapy for stage I lung cancer. Study summary: Non-small cell lung cancer patients were all deemed medically inoperable.

Genomic DNA was the source, and TCR beta CDR3 was amplified from it by two-round multiplex PCR. Gene-specific TRBV and TRBJ primers were used in PCR round one. TCRdb re-derived calls from the multiplex PCR reads in MiXCR, one entry per CDR3 protein. The data hold 59,000 or so distinct CDR3 sequences, with around 27% observed a single time. Sample collection consisted of about 6 milliliters of peripheral blood drawn at each of two time points. This receptor was identified in a donor at least 50 years old with non-small cell lung cancer. The input for sequencing was PBMCs, taken before or after stereotactic body radiation therapy (not recorded which).

Here the CDR3 DNA reads TGTGCCAGCAGTTACGGACCGAACACCGGGGAGCTGTTTTTT. Translation: CASSYGPNTGELFF. The genes are TRBV6-9 and TRBJ2-2, with D hard to call. Trimming pared 3 bases from V and 0 bases from J, leaving 5 bases between. Germline-derived CDR1 and CDR2 are MNHGY and SVAAGI. The CDR3 consists of 14 residues.